Listed below are T cell receptor beta chains from one sample, sequenced in a study of cytomegalovirus exposure and HLA in healthy donors. TCRdb's table, derived via immunoSEQ multiplex PCR, lists solely in-frame clones and lacks some. The sample includes about 110,000 clones, roughly 13% of them seen just once. The source material was PBMCs. The receptors come from a man in his forties in good health and CMV-seropositive. Both conserved end residues are part of each CDR3. A D gene is named only where the DNA matches it firmly. Size is omitted from some rows. Given values are once, few, many or a class for expanded clones.

D gene	clone size	J gene	V gene	CDR3 protein	CDR3 DNA
NA	NA	TRBJ2-7	TRBV7-2	CASSSSTPYEQYF	TGTGCCAGCAGCTCTTCGACTCCCTACGAGCAGTACTTC
NA	NA	TRBJ1-1	TRBV21-1	CASSHLQGGWTEAFF	TGTGCCAGCAGTCACCTTCAGGGAGGTTGGACTGAAGCCTTCTTT
TRBD2	few	TRBJ2-2	TRBV9	CASSPRTSGSAGELFF	TGTGCCAGCAGCCCACGGACTAGCGGGAGCGCCGGGGAGCTGTTTTTT
TRBD1	NA	TRBJ2-1	TRBV6-4	CASTTGQGGEQFF	TGTGCCAGCACCACGGGACAGGGCGGTGAGCAGTTCTTC
TRBD2	few	TRBJ2-5	TRBV5-1	CASSLTPKREPRTQYF	TGCGCCAGCAGCTTGACACCTAAGCGGGAACCAAGAACCCAGTACTTC
TRBD1	few	TRBJ1-4	TRBV7-2	CASSRDRGDEKLFF	TGTGCCAGCAGCCGGGACAGGGGGGATGAAAAACTGTTTTTT
TRBD1	few	TRBJ1-2	TRBV5-6	CASSLTGQGDRWGYTF	TGTGCCAGCAGCTTGACGGGACAGGGGGATCGTTGGGGCTACACCTTC
TRBD1	few	TRBJ2-7	TRBV19	CASSSIRDSTYEQYF	TGTGCCAGTAGTAGTATACGGGACAGTACCTACGAGCAGTACTTC
TRBD2	NA	TRBJ2-1	TRBV7-9	CASSFGGTSVSSYNEQFF	TGTGCCAGCAGCTTTGGGGGGACTAGCGTCTCCTCCTACAATGAGCAGTTCTTC
NA	NA	TRBJ1-5	TRBV19	CASSTGHQPQHF	TGTGCCAGTAGTACCGGTCATCAGCCCCAGCATTTT
NA	few	TRBJ1-5	TRBV10-3	CAISESGPVDQPQHF	TGTGCCATCAGTGAGTCGGGGCCCGTCGATCAGCCCCAGCATTTT
NA	few	TRBJ1-1	TRBV29-1	CSVAPGTSNTEAFF	TGCAGCGTCGCCCCCGGGACATCTAACACTGAAGCTTTCTTT
TRBD1	few	TRBJ2-3	TRBV7-2	CASSQDRSGDTQYF	TGTGCCAGCAGCCAGGACAGGTCGGGAGATACGCAGTATTTT
TRBD1	NA	TRBJ1-4	TRBV25-1	CASSEMGQGGEKLFF	TGTGCCAGCAGTGAAATGGGACAGGGAGGAGAAAAACTGTTTTTT
NA	few	TRBJ2-5	TRBV27	CASSPGVQETQYF	TGTGCCAGCAGCCCAGGGGTCCAAGAGACCCAGTACTTC
TRBD2	few	TRBJ2-1	TRBV9	CASSQGHSGIYNEQFF	TGTGCCAGCAGCCAAGGGCACAGCGGGATTTACAATGAGCAGTTCTTC
TRBD1	NA	TRBJ2-7	TRBV6-1	CASRRSGTGFGEQYF	TGTGCCAGCAGAAGGTCCGGGACAGGGTTCGGCGAGCAGTACTTC
TRBD1	few	TRBJ1-1	TRBV7-9	CASSPPGGTEAFF	TGTGCCAGCAGCCCTCCAGGGGGCACTGAAGCTTTCTTT
NA	NA	TRBJ2-5	TRBV4-3	CASSQDLSLASDQYF	TGCGCCAGCAGCCAAGATCTGTCGCTAGCGTCAGATCAGTACTTC
NA	few	TRBJ2-2	TRBV5-1	CASSLVERNTGELFF	TGCGCCAGCAGCTTGGTAGAGAGAAACACCGGGGAGCTGTTTTTT
TRBD1	few	TRBJ1-2	TRBV6-1	CASSERGTGKYYGYTF	TGTGCCAGCAGTGAACGGGGGACAGGGAAGTACTATGGCTACACCTTC
NA	NA	TRBJ1-1	TRBV25-1	CASKRVGGTEAFF	TGTGCCAGCAAAAGGGTCGGGGGCACTGAAGCTTTCTTT
TRBD2	NA	TRBJ2-1	TRBV27	CASSRRTSGSYNEQFF	TGTGCCAGCAGTAGAAGGACTAGCGGCTCCTACAATGAGCAGTTCTTC
NA	few	TRBJ1-1	TRBV5-5	CASGHNDIEAFF	TGTGCCAGCGGACACAACGATATTGAAGCTTTCTTT
NA	NA	TRBJ2-7	TRBV27	CASSRAGAQWEQYF	TGTGCCAGCAGCCGGGCAGGGGCTCAATGGGAGCAGTACTTC
NA	NA	TRBJ2-5	TRBV30	CSMDGAGQETQYF	TGTTCAATGGACGGAGCAGGGCAAGAGACCCAGTACTTC
NA	few	TRBJ1-2	TRBV14	CASRPPGGYGYTF	TGTGCCAGCAGACCCCCGGGGGGATATGGCTACACCTTC
NA	NA	TRBJ2-1	TRBV28	CARSYNGGQFF	TGTGCCAGAAGTTATAACGGCGGGCAGTTCTTC
TRBD2	NA	TRBJ2-1	TRBV9	CASSVPVAGGNNEQFF	TGTGCCAGCAGCGTACCTGTAGCGGGAGGGAACAATGAGCAGTTCTTC
TRBD1	few	TRBJ2-5	TRBV10-1	CASTRLPGTGQETQYF	TGCGCCAGCACCAGACTCCCGGGGACAGGCCAAGAGACCCAGTACTTC
TRBD1	NA	TRBJ2-7	TRBV30	CAWSANRGYRYEQYF	TGTGCCTGGAGCGCCAACAGGGGGTATCGCTACGAGCAGTACTTC
TRBD1	few	TRBJ2-3	TRBV4-3	CASSPDRESTDTQYF	TGCGCCAGCAGCCCGGACAGGGAAAGCACAGATACGCAGTATTTT
NA	NA	TRBJ2-5	TRBV5-1	CASSLGGAQETQYF	TGCGCCAGCAGCTTAGGGGGGGCCCAAGAGACCCAGTACTTC
NA	NA	TRBJ1-1	TRBV7-9	CASGGLRLNTEAFF	TGTGCCAGTGGGGGGTTGCGCCTGAACACTGAAGCTTTCTTT
NA	few	TRBJ2-3	TRBV6-5	CASSSPSGSTDTQYF	TGTGCCAGCAGTTCCCCGAGTGGTAGCACAGATACGCAGTATTTT
NA	few	TRBJ2-3	TRBV19	CASSIDRQVNTDTQYF	TGTGCCAGTAGTATAGATAGACAGGTGAACACAGATACGCAGTATTTT
NA	few	TRBJ1-2	TRBV18	CASSTYRANYGYTF	TGTGCCAGCTCAACGTACAGAGCTAACTATGGCTACACCTTC
TRBD1	NA	TRBJ2-3	TRBV9	CASSVGQGSSPDTQYF	TGTGCCAGCAGCGTGGGACAGGGTTCGAGTCCAGATACGCAGTATTTT
NA	NA	TRBJ2-7	TRBV7-2	CASSPAYEQYF	TGTGCCAGCAGCCCGGCCTACGAGCAGTACTTC
TRBD1	few	TRBJ2-7	TRBV6-1	CASSSGQTYEQYF	TGTGCCAGCAGTTCGGGACAGACCTACGAGCAGTACTTC
NA	few	TRBJ1-4	TRBV7-2	CASSPRGGGTGEKLFF	TGTGCCAGCAGCCCCCGCGGGGGTGGCACGGGTGAAAAACTGTTTTTT
NA	few	TRBJ1-1	TRBV19	CASSPGGREWNTEAFF	TGTGCCAGTAGTCCCGGTGGTAGGGAGTGGAACACTGAAGCTTTCTTT
TRBD1	few	TRBJ2-2	TRBV5-1	CASSSGRGLAGELFF	TGCGCCAGCAGCTCGGGCAGGGGGTTGGCCGGGGAGCTGTTTTTT
TRBD1	few	TRBJ1-2	TRBV15	CATSRDRSGQGDSNYGYTF	TGTGCCACCAGCAGAGATCGATCGGGACAGGGAGACTCGAACTATGGCTACACCTTC
NA	few	TRBJ2-7	TRBV29-1	CSVLRTRGEQYF	TGCAGCGTCCTTCGGACTCGTGGGGAGCAGTACTTC
TRBD2	NA	TRBJ2-3	TRBV15	CATSRDPAGGRTQYF	TGTGCCACCAGCAGAGACCCAGCGGGAGGCAGGACGCAGTATTTT
NA	few	TRBJ2-7	TRBV4-1	CASSHPRASLSYEQYF	TGCGCCAGCAGCCACCCTCGAGCGTCACTCTCCTACGAGCAGTACTTC
NA	NA	TRBJ1-4	TRBV28	CASSLTGLLFEKLFF	TGTGCCAGCAGTCTAACAGGGCTCCTTTTTGAAAAACTGTTTTTT
NA	once	TRBJ1-1	TRBV7-9	CASSSTDTGAEAFF	TGTGCCAGCAGCTCCACCGATACAGGCGCTGAAGCTTTCTTT